The rows below give T cell receptor beta chains drawn from one sample of a study of blood T cell repertoires in COVID-19. Here immunoSEQ multiplex PCR was the method, and the copy in TCRdb shows in-frame clones only, minus some. The sample has fewer than 45,000 clones; nearly 90% are singletons. Source material: peripheral blood. These receptors all come from a man in his sixties with active or convalescent COVID-19. CDR3s include the opening cysteine and the closing phenylalanine or tryptophan. The D gene is left open where the match is weak. Only some rows state a clone size, as once, few, many or a class for expanded clones.

v_gene	d_gene	abundance	j_gene	CDR3nt	CDR3aa
TRBV14	TRBD1	-	TRBJ1-1	TGTGCCAGCAGCCCCAGCCGGACAGGGGGCACTGAAGCTTTCTTT	CASSPSRTGGTEAFF
TRBV5-1	-	-	TRBJ2-1	TGCGCCAGCAGCTTGAGTAGCTCCTACAATGAGCAGTTCTTC	CASSLSSSYNEQFF
TRBV21-1	-	-	TRBJ2-1	TGTGCCAGCAGCGAGAGGACAGGGGCGGGCAATGAGCAGTTCTTC	CASSERTGAGNEQFF
TRBV6-2/TRBV6-3	TRBD1	-	TRBJ1-5	TGTGCCAGCAGTGGGACAGGGGGCTTAAATCAGCCCCAGCATTTT	CASSGTGGLNQPQHF
TRBV19	TRBD2	once	TRBJ2-2	TGTGCCAGTAGTGCTAGCGGGAGTACCGGGGAGCTGTTTTTT	CASSASGSTGELFF
TRBV5-1	TRBD1	-	TRBJ2-3	TGCGCCAGCAGCTTCGGACAGGCCGCAGATACGCAGTATTTT	CASSFGQAADTQYF
TRBV9	TRBD2	-	TRBJ2-2	TGTGCCAGCAGGGGGTACGGGAGGGCCGACAGCGGGGAGCTGTTTTTT	CASRGYGRADSGELFF
TRBV27	-	-	TRBJ2-7	TGTGCCAGCAGTTTAAAGGGGCAGGCCTACGAGCAGTACTTC	CASSLKGQAYEQYF
TRBV7-2	-	-	TRBJ2-1	TGTGCCAGCAGCTTATGGCCCTACAATGAGCAGTTCTTC	CASSLWPYNEQFF
TRBV7-8	TRBD2	-	TRBJ2-3	TGTGCCAGCATTGAATCGCAGAGGACTAGCGGAATTAAAGATACGCAGTATTTT	CASIESQRTSGIKDTQYF
TRBV30	TRBD2	once	TRBJ2-3	TGTGCCTGGACCCGTCTAGCGGGAGCTGGCGATACGCAGTATTTT	CAWTRLAGAGDTQYF
TRBV19	-	-	TRBJ2-2	TGTGCCAGTAGTATAGTCACGGACTGGATGAACACCGGGGAGCTGTTTTTT	CASSIVTDWMNTGELFF
TRBV9	-	-	TRBJ1-3	TGTGCCAGCAGCACGAGCTCTGGAAACACCATATATTTT	CASSTSSGNTIYF
TRBV29-1	-	once	TRBJ2-7	TGCAGCGTAGAGAACGCCTACGAGCAGTACTTC	CSVENAYEQYF
TRBV7-2	-	-	TRBJ2-1	TGTGCCAGCAGCTTAGATCCCCCTAGCTACTCCTACAATGAGCAGTTCTTC	CASSLDPPSYSYNEQFF
TRBV28	TRBD2	-	TRBJ2-5	TGTGCCAGCAGAGGTTTCGCGGGAGGAGGGTATGAGCAGACCCAGTACTTC	CASRGFAGGGYEQTQYF
TRBV9	TRBD1	once	TRBJ1-2	TGTGCCAGCAGCGGAACGACAGGGGAAAACTATGGCTACACCTTC	CASSGTTGENYGYTF
TRBV28	TRBD2	-	TRBJ2-1	TGTGCCAGCAGACAAGCGGGAGGAAAGTCCTACAATGAGCAGTTCTTC	CASRQAGGKSYNEQFF
TRBV7-9	-	-	TRBJ1-6	TGTGCCAGCAGCTTTTTACAATCACCCCTCCACTTT	CASSFLQSPLHF
TRBV9	TRBD2	-	TRBJ2-1	TGTGCCAGCAGCCCCGGGGGGGCGACCTACAATGAGCAGTTCTTC	CASSPGGATYNEQFF
TRBV7-3	-	-	TRBJ2-3	TGTGCCAGCAGCTTAACGGGAGCAGATACGCAGTATTTT	CASSLTGADTQYF
TRBV5-1	-	few	TRBJ2-7	TGCGCCAGCAGCCAAGGGGACATCCAGTACGAGCAGTACTTC	CASSQGDIQYEQYF
TRBV2	-	-	TRBJ2-7	TGTGCCAGCAGTAGGACTGGCTACGAGCAGTACTTC	CASSRTGYEQYF
TRBV4-1	TRBD1	-	TRBJ1-5	TGCGCCAGCAGCCACGGCCAAGAACCGACAGGGGGTCAGCCCCAGCATTTT	CASSHGQEPTGGQPQHF
TRBV11-2	-	few	TRBJ1-1	TGTGCCAGCAGCTCCCCAGGGAGGACTGAAGCTTTCTTT	CASSSPGRTEAFF
TRBV19	-	-	TRBJ2-7	TGTGCCAGTAGTACCAATCCAAGGGAGATTTACGAGCAGTACTTC	CASSTNPREIYEQYF
TRBV3-1/TRBV3-2	-	-	TRBJ1-3	TGTGCCAGCAGCCAAGTTGACGGGACGGGGGTTTTT	CASSQVDGTGVF
TRBV19	TRBD2	-	TRBJ2-1	TGTGCCAGTAGTAGTCGCGCTAGCGGAAACCCATACAATGAGCAGTTCTTC	CASSSRASGNPYNEQFF
TRBV5-1	-	-	TRBJ2-7	TGCGCCAGCAGCTCTCAACTAGGCTACGAGCAGTACTTC	CASSSQLGYEQYF
TRBV6-5	TRBD1	-	TRBJ2-2	TGTGCCTACGGGACAGGGGTCACCGGGGAGCTGTTTTTT	CAYGTGVTGELFF
TRBV27	TRBD2	-	TRBJ2-1	TGTGCCAGCAGTTTATTGGCGGGAGGGCCTTTTAATGAGCAGTTCTTC	CASSLLAGGPFNEQFF
TRBV11-2	-	-	TRBJ2-1	TGTGCCAGCAGCCCACTATCCCATGAGCAGTTCTTC	CASSPLSHEQFF
TRBV6-6	-	-	TRBJ1-6	TGTGCCAGCAGTTACTCAGGGGGAGTAGGGTCACCCCTCCACTTT	CASSYSGGVGSPLHF
TRBV27	-	-	TRBJ1-6	TGTGCCAGCAGTTTAAGTGGGGCTGGAACGGCCCTCCACTTT	CASSLSGAGTALHF
TRBV7-9	TRBD1	-	TRBJ1-6	TGTGCCAGCAGCTTAGACTGGGACAGGGATTCACCCCTCCACTTT	CASSLDWDRDSPLHF
TRBV7-9	-	-	TRBJ2-7	TGTGCCAGCAGCTTAGAGGCGGATAGCTCCTACGAGCAGTACTTC	CASSLEADSSYEQYF
TRBV5-1	TRBD2	-	TRBJ2-1	TGCGCCAGCAGCTTATTAGCGGGAGCCACCGGGGATGAGCAGTTCTTC	CASSLLAGATGDEQFF
TRBV3-1/TRBV3-2	-	once	TRBJ2-3	TGTGCCAGCAGCCAATTGTTGAGTAGCCGGGGAGATACGCAGTATTTT	CASSQLLSSRGDTQYF
TRBV5-4	TRBD2	-	TRBJ2-1	TGTGCCAGCACATCCGGGACTAGGTCCAACTACAATGAGCAGTTCTTC	CASTSGTRSNYNEQFF
TRBV19	TRBD2	-	TRBJ2-5	TGTGCCAGTAGTATAGGCGGCGGGAGGCCAGGAGAGACCCAGTACTTC	CASSIGGGRPGETQYF
TRBV7-2	-	-	TRBJ1-1	TGTGCCAGCACCTTGGGCGACAGAATGAACACTGAAGCTTTCTTT	CASTLGDRMNTEAFF
TRBV10-3	-	-	TRBJ1-1	TGTGCCATCAGTCCAGGGGTAGACACTGAAGCTTTCTTT	CAISPGVDTEAFF
TRBV6-5	-	-	TRBJ2-1	TGTGCCACCACGACAGGTATCGACAATGAGCAGTTCTTC	CATTTGIDNEQFF
TRBV12-3/TRBV12-4	TRBD1	-	TRBJ1-5	TGTGCCAGCAGTACAGGGGGCAATCAGCCCCAGCATTTT	CASSTGGNQPQHF
TRBV30	TRBD2	-	TRBJ2-7	TGTGCCTGGAGAGGTTTACGGGAGGGGTACGAGCAGTACTTC	CAWRGLREGYEQYF
TRBV3-1/TRBV3-2	-	-	TRBJ2-2	TGTGCCAGCAGCCAATACGGGGGAACCGGGGAGCTGTTTTTT	CASSQYGGTGELFF
TRBV15	-	-	TRBJ1-3	TGTGCCACCAGCATAGATCAGGGGATTCGAAGCACCATATATTTT	CATSIDQGIRSTIYF
TRBV10-1	-	-	TRBJ2-5	TGCGCCAGCAGTGAGGCGGGGTGGGAGACCCAGTACTTC	CASSEAGWETQYF